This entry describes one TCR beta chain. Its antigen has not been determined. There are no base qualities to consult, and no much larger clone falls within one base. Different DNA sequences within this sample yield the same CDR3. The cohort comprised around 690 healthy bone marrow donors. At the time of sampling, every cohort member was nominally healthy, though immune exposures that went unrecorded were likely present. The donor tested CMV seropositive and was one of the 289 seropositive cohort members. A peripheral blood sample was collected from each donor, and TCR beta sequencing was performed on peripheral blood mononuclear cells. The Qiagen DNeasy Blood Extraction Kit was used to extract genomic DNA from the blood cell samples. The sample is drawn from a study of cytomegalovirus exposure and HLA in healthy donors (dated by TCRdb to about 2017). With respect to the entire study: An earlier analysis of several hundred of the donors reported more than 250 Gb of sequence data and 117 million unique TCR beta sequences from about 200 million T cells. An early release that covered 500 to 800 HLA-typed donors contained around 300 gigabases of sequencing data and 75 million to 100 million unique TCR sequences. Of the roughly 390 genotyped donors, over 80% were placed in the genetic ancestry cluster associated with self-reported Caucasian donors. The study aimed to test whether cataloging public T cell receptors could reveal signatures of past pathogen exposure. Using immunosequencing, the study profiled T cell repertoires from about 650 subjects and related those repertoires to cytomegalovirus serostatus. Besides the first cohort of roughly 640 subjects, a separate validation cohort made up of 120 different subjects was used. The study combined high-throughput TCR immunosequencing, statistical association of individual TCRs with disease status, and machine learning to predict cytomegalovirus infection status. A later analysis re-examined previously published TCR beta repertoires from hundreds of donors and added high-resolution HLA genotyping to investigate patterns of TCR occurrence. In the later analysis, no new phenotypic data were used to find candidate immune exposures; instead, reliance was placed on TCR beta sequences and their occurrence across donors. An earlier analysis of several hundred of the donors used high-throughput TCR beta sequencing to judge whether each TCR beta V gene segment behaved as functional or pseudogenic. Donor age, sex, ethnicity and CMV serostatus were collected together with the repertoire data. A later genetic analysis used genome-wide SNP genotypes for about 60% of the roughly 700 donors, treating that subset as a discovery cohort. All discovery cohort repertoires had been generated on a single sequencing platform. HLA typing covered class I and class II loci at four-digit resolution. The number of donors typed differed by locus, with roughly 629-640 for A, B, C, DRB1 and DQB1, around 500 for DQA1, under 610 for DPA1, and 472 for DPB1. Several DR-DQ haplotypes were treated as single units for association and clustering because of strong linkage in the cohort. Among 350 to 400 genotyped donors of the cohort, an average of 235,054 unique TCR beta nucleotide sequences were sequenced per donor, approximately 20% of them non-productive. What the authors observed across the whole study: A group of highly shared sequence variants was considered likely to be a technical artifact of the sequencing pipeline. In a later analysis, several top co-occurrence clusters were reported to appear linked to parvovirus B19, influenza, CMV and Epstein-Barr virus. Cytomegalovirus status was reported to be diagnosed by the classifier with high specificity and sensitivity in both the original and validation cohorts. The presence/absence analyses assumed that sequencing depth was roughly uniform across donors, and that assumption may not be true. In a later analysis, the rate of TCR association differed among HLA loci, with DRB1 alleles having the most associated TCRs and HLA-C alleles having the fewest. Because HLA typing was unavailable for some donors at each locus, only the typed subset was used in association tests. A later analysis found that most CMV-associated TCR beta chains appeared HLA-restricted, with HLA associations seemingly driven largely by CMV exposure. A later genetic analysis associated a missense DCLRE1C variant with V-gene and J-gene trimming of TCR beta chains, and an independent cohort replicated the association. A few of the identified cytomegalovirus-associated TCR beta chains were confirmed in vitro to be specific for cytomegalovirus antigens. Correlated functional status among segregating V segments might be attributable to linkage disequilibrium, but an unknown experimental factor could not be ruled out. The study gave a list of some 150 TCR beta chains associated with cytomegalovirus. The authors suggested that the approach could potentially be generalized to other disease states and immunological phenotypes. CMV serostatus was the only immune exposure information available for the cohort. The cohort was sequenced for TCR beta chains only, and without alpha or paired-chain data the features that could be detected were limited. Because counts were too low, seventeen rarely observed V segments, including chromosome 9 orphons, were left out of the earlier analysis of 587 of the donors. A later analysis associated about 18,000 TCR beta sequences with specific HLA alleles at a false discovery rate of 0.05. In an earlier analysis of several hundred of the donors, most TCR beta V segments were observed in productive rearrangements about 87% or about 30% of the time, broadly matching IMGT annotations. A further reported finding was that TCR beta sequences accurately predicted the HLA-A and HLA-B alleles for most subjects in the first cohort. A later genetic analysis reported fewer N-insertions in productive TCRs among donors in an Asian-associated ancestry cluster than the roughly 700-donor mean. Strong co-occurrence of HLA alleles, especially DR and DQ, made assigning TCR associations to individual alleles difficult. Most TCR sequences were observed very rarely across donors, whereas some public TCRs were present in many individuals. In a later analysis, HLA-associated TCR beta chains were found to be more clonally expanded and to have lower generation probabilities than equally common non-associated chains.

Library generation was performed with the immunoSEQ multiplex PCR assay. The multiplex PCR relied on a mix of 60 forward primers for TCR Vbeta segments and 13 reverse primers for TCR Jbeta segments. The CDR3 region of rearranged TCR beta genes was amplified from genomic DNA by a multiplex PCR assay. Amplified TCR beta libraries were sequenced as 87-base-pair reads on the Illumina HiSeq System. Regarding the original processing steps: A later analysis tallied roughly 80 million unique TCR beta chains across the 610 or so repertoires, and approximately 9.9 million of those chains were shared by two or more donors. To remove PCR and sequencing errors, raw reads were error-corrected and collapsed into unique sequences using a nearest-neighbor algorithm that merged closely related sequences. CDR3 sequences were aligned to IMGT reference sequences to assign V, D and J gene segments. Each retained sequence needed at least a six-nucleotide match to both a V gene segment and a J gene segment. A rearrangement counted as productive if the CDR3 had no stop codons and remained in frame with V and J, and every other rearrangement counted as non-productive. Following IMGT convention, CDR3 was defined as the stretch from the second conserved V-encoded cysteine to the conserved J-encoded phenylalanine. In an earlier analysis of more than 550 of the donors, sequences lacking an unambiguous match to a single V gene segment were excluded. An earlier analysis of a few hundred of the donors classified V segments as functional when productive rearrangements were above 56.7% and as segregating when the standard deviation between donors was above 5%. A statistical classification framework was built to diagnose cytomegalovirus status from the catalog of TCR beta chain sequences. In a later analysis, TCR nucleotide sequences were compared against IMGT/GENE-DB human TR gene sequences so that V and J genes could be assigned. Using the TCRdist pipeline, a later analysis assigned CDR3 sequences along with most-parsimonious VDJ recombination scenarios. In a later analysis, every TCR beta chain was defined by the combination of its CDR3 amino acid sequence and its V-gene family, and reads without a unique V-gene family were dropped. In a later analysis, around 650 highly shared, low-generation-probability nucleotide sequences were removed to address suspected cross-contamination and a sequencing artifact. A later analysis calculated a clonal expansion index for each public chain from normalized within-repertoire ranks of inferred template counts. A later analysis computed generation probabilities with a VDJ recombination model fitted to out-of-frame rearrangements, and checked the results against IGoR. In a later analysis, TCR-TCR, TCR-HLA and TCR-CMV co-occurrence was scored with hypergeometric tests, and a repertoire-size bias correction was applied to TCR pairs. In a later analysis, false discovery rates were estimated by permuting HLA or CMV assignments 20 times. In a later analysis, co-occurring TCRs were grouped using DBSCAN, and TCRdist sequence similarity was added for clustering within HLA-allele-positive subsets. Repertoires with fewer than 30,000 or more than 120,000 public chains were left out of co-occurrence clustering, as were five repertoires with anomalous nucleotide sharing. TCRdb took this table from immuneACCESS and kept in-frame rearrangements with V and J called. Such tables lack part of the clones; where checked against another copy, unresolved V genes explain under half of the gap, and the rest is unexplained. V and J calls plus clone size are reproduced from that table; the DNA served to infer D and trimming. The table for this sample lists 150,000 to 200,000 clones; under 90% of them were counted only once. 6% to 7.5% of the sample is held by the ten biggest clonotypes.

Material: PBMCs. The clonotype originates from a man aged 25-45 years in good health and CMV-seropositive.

The CDR3 reads as follows: CASSGTGGTYEQYF. The DNA sequence is given as TGTGCCAGCAGCGGGACAGGGGGAACCTACGAGCAGTACTTC. The rearrangement joined TRBV5-5 to TRBJ2-7; 11 bases in the middle match TRBD1. The CDR3 starts with the cysteine, ends with the phenylalanine, and has 14 residues. The CDR3 DNA has 42 bases and is translated from base 1. Looking up the germline V gene (reference sequence) yields CDR1 SGHKS and CDR2 YYEKEE. V is trimmed back by 4 bases and J by 2 bases, and the junction contains 2 bases that no gene match accounts for.